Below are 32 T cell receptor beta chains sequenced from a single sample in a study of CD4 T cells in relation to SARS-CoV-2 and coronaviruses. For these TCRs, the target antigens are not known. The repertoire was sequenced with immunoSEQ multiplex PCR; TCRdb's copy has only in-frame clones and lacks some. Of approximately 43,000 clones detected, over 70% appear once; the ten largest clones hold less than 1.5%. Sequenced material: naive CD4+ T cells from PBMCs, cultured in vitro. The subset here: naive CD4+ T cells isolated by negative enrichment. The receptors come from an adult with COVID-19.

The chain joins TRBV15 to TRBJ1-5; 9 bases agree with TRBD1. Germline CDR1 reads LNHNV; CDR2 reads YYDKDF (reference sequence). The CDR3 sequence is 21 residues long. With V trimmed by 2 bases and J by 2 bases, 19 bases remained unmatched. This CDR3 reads CATSRLLFGTGWTSGNQPQHF. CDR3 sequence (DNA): TGTGCCACCAGCAGACTATTATTCGGGACAGGGTGGACTAGCGGCAATCAGCCCCAGCATTTT.

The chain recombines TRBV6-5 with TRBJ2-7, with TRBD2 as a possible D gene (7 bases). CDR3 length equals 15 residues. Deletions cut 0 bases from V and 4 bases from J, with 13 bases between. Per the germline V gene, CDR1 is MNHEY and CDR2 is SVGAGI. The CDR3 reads CASSYSAGARYEQYF. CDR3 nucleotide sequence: TGTGCCAGCAGTTACTCGGCGGGGGCCCGATACGAGCAGTACTTC.

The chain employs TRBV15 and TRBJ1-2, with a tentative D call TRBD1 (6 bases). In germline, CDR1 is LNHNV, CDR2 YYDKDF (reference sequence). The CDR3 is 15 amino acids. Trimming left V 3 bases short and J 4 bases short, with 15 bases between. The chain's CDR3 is CATSRSRGGSYGYTF. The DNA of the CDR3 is TGTGCCACCAGCAGGTCCAGGGGAGGAAGCTATGGCTACACCTTC. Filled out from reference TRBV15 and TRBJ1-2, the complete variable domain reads DAMVIQNPRYQVTQFGKPVTLSCSQTLNHNVMYWYQQKSSQAPKLLFHYYDKDFNNEADTPDNFQSRRPNTSFCFLDIRSPGLGDTAMYLCATSRSRGGSYGYTFGSGTRLTVV.

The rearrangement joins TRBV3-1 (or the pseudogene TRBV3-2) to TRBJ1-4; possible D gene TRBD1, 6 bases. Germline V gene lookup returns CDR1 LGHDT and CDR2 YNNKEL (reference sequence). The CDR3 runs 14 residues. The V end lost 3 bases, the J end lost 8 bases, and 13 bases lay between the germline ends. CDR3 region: CASSQGGAGEKLFF. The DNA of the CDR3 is TGTGCCAGCAGCCAGGGGGGCGCGGGGGAAAAACTGTTTTTT.

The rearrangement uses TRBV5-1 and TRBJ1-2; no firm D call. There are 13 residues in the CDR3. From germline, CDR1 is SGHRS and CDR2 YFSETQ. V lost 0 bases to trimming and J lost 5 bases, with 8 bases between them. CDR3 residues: CASSLGTGYGYTF. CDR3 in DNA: TGCGCCAGCAGCTTGGGAACCGGGTATGGCTACACCTTC.

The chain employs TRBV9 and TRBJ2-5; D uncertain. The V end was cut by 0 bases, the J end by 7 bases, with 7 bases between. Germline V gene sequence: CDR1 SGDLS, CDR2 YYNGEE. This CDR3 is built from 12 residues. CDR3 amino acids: CASSVDGGTQYF. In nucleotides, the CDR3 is TGTGCCAGCAGCGTAGACGGTGGGACCCAGTACTTC.

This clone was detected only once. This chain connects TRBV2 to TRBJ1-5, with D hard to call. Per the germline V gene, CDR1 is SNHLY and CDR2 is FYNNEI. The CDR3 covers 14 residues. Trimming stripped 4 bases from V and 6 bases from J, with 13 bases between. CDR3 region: CASSVVETIQPQHF. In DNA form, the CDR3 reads TGTGCCAGCAGTGTCGTGGAGACGATTCAGCCCCAGCATTTT.

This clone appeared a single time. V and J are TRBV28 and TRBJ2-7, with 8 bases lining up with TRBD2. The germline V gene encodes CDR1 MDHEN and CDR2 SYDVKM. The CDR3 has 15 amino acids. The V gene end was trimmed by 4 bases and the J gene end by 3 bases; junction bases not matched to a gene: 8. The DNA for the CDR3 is TGTGCCAGCAGTTCGGACGGGAGGGCCGTCTACGAGCAGTACTTC. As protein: CASSSDGRAVYEQYF.

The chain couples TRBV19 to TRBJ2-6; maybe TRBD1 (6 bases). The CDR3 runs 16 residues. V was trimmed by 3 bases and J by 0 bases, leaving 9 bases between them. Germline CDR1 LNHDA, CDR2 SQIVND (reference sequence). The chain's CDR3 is CASSIEGGSGANVLTF. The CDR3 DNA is TGTGCCAGTAGTATCGAAGGGGGCTCTGGGGCCAACGTCCTGACTTTC.

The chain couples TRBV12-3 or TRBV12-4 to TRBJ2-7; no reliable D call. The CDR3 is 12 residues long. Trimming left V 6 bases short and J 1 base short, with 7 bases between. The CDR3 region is CASSTDSYEQYF. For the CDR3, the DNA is TGTGCCAGCAGCACAGATTCCTACGAGCAGTACTTC.

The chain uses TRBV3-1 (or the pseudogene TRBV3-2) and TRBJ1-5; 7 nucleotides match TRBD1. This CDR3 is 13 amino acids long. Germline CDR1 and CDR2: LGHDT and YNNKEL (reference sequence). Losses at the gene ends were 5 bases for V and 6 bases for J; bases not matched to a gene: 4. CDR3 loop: CASSDRAFQPQHF. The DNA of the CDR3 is TGTGCCAGCAGCGACAGGGCTTTTCAGCCCCAGCATTTT.

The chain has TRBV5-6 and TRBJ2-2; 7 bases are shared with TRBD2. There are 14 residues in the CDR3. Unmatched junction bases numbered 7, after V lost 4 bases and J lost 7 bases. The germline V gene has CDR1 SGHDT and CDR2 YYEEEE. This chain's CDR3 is CASSPGLVSGELFF. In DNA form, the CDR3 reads TGTGCCAGCAGCCCCGGACTAGTTAGCGGGGAGCTGTTTTTT.

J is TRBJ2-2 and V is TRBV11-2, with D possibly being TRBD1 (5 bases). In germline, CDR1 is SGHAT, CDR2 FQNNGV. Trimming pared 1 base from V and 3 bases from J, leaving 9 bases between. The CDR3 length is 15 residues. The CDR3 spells CASSLARVDTGELFF. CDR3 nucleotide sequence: TGTGCCAGCAGCTTAGCCAGGGTGGACACCGGGGAGCTGTTTTTT.

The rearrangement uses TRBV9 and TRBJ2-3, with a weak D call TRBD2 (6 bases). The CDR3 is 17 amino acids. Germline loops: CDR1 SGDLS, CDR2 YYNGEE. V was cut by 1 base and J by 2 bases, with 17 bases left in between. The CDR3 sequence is CASSVLPDGGVTDTQYF. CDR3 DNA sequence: TGTGCCAGCAGCGTATTACCAGATGGAGGGGTCACAGATACGCAGTATTTT. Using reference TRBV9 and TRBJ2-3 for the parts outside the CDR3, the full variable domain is DSGVTQTPKHLITATGQRVTLRCSPRSGDLSVYWYQQSLDQGLQFLIQYYNGEERAKGNILERFSAQQFPDLHSELNLSSLELGDSALYFCASSVLPDGGVTDTQYFGPGTRLTVL.

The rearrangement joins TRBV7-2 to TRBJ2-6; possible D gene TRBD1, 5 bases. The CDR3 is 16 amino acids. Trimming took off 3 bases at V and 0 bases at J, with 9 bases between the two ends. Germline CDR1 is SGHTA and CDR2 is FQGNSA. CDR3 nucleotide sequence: TGTGCCAGCAGCTTGACTGGGGCCTCTGGGGCCAACGTCCTGACTTTC. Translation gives CASSLTGASGANVLTF.

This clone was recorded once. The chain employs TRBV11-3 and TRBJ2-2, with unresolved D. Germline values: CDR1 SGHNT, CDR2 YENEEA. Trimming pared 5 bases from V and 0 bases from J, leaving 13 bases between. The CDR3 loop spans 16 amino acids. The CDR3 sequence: CASSRGDGSNTGELFF. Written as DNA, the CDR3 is TGTGCCAGCAGCAGAGGAGACGGGTCGAACACCGGGGAGCTGTTTTTT.

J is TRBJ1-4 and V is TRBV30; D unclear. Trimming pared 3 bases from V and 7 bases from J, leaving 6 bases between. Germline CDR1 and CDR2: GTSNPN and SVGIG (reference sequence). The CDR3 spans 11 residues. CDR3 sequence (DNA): TGTGCCTGGAGATTGAGTGAAAAACTGTTTTTT. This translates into CAWRLSEKLFF.

CDR3 coding DNA: TGTGCCAGCTCCGGACAGAACAATCAGCCCCAGCATTTT. It encodes CASSGQNNQPQHF. The chain uses TRBV2 and TRBJ1-5; a weak D match, TRBD1 (6 bases). Trimming pared 8 bases from V and 3 bases from J, leaving 11 bases between. CDR3 length: 13 amino acids. Germline CDR1 SNHLY, CDR2 FYNNEI. Variable domain in full (rest from reference TRBV2 and TRBJ1-5): EPEVTQTPSHQVTQMGQEVILRCVPISNHLYFYWYRQILGQKVEFLVSFYNNEISEKSEIFDDQFSVERPDGSNFTLKIRSTKLEDSAMYFCASSGQNNQPQHFGDGTRLSIL.

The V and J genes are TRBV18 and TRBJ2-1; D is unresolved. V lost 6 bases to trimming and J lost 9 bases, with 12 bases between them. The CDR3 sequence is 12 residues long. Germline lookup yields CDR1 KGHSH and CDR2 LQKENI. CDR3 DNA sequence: TGTGCCAGCTCGCTACCCCGGAGTGAGCAGTTCTTC. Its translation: CASSLPRSEQFF.

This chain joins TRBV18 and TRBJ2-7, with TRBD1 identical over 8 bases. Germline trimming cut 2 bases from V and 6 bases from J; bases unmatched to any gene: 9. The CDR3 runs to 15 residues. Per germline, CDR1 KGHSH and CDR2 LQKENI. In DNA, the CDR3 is TGTGCCAGCTCACCATCGACAGGGGAGATCGCCGAGCAGTACTTC. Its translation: CASSPSTGEIAEQYF.

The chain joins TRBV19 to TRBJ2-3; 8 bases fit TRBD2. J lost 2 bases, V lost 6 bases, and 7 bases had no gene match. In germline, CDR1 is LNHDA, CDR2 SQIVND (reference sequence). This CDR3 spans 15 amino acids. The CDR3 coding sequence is TGTGCCAGTAGCAGGACTAGCTTGTTCACAGATACGCAGTATTTT. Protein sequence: CASSRTSLFTDTQYF.

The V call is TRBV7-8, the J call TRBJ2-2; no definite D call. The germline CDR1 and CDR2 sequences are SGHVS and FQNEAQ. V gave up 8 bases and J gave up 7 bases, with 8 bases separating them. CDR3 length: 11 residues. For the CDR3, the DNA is TGTGCCAGCGAGAGAGACGGGGAGCTGTTTTTT. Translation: CASERDGELFF.

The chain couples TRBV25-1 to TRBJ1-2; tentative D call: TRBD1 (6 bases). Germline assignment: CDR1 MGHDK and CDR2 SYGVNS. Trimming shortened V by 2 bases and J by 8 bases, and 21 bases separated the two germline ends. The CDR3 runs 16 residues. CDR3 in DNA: TGTGCCAGCAGTGAACATGACCCACGGGGGGCATACGGCTACACCTTC. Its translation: CASSEHDPRGAYGYTF.

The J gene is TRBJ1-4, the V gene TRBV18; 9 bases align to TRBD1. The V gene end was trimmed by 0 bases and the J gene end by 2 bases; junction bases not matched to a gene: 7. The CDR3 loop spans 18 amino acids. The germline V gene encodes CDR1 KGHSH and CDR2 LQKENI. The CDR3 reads CASSPPRDRVPTNEKLFF. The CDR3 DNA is TGTGCCAGCTCACCACCGCGGGACAGGGTACCCACTAATGAAAAACTGTTTTTT.

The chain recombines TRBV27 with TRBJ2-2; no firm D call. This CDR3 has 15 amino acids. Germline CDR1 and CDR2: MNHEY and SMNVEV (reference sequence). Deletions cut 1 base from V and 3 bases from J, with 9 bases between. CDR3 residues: CASSLLGLHTGELFF. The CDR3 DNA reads TGTGCCAGCAGTTTATTGGGATTGCACACCGGGGAGCTGTTTTTT.

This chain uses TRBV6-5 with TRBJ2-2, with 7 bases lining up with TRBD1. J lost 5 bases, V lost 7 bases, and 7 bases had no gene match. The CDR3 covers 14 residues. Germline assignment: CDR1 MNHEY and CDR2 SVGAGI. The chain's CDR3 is CASTRGTVTGELFF. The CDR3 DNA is TGTGCCAGCACTAGAGGGACAGTAACCGGGGAGCTGTTTTTT.

This CDR3 is CASSFGRLETQYF. CDR3 bases: TGTGCCAGCAGTTTTGGCAGACTCGAGACCCAGTACTTC. The rearrangement links TRBV28 to TRBJ2-5; D gene ambiguous. This CDR3 contains 13 residues. Per germline, CDR1 MDHEN and CDR2 SYDVKM. Trimming removed 3 bases at V and 5 bases at J, with 10 bases between.

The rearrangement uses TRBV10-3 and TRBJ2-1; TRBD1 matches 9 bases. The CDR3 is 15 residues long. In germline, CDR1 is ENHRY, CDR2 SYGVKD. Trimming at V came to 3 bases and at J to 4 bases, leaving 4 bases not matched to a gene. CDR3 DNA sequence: TGTGCCATCAGTGAACGACAGGGGGGATACAATGAGCAGTTCTTC. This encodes CAISERQGGYNEQFF.

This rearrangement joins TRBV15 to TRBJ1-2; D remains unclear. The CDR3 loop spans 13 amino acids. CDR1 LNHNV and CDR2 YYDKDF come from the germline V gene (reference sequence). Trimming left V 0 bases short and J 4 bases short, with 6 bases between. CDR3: CATSRDHVYGYTF. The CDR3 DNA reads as TGTGCCACCAGCAGAGATCACGTCTATGGCTACACCTTC. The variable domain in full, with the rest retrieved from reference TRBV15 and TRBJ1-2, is DAMVIQNPRYQVTQFGKPVTLSCSQTLNHNVMYWYQQKSSQAPKLLFHYYDKDFNNEADTPDNFQSRRPNTSFCFLDIRSPGLGDTAMYLCATSRDHVYGYTFGSGTRLTVV.

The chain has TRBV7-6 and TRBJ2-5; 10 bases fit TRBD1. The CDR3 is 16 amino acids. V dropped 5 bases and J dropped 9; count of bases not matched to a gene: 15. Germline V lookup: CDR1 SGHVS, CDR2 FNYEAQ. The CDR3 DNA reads TGTGCCAGCAGCCCACGACAGGGGGCGGTGGCAAGGGCCCAGTACTTC. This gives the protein CASSPRQGAVARAQYF.

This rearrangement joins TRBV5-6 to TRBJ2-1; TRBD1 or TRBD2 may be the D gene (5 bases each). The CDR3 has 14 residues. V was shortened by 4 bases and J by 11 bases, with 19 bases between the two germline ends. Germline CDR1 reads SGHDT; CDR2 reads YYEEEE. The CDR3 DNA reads TGTGCCAGCAGCGATTCGCCTCCGGGGCAGAAGCAGTTCTTC. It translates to CASSDSPPGQKQFF.

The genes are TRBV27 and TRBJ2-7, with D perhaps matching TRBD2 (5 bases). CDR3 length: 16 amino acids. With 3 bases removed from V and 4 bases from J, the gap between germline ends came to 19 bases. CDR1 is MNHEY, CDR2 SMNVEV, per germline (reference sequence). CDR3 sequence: CASSLDSQPLGYEQYF. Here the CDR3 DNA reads TGTGCCAGCAGTTTGGACTCACAACCCCTCGGGTACGAGCAGTACTTC.